Below are 13 T cell receptor beta chains sequenced from a single sample in a study of T cells in women clearing cervical HPV infection. Repertoires were generated with immunoSEQ multiplex PCR, while TCRdb's copy carries only in-frame clones and drops some. This sample's table reports some 37,000 clones. Sequencing was carried out using blood buffy coat. These TCRs come from a woman aged 18 to 75 with a cervical HPV16 infection that either progressed to CIN3+ or cleared (not recorded which).

A note on this clone: The CDR3 is cut off 3 residues early in the read; its end comes from the germline J gene. This chain connects TRBV7-9 to TRBJ1-2, with D possibly being TRBD1 (6 bases). Germline V lookup: CDR1 SEHNR, CDR2 FQNEAQ (reference sequence). The CDR3 has 12 residues. V was trimmed by 4 bases and J by 4 bases, leaving 7 bases between them. This CDR3 is CASSSDSYGYTF. The CDR3 bases that were read are TGTGCCAGCAGCTCGGACAGCTATGGC.

Regarding this clone: The read comes to an end 3 residues before the CDR3 does, leaving the germline J gene to fill in the end. The rearrangement uses TRBV5-1 and TRBJ1-1; the D gene is possibly TRBD1 (6 bases). Germline V gene sequence: CDR1 SGHRS, CDR2 YFSETQ. V dropped 0 bases and J dropped 1 base, with 13 bases sitting between them. CDR3 length: 16 amino acids. This CDR3 reads CASSLAQSGANTEAFF. The covered CDR3 bases are TGCGCCAGCAGCTTGGCTCAGTCAGGGGCGAACACTGAA.

Regarding this clone: The CDR3 extends 3 residues past the end of the read, so its final part is completed from the germline J gene. The chain combines TRBV20-1 with TRBJ2-2, with TRBD1 identical over 8 bases. The germline gives CDR1 DFQATT, CDR2 SNEGSKA (reference sequence). The CDR3 totals 14 residues. Trimming took 0 bases from V and 8 from J; bases not matched to a gene: 5. CDR3 bases read: TGCAGTGCTAGAGATGGACAGGGTTGGGGGGAG. The encoded protein is CSARDGQGWGE. The full CDR3 protein is CSARDGQGWGELFF.

Concerning this clone itself: The read stops 3 residues short of the end of the CDR3; the missing end is completed from the germline J gene. This chain links TRBV19 with TRBJ2-1, with D uncertain. Germline loops: CDR1 LNHDA, CDR2 SQIVND (reference sequence). V lost 2 bases, J lost 8 bases, and 7 bases lay in between. The CDR3 is made up of 12 amino acids. CDR3 amino acids: CASSIYFDEQFF. CDR3 DNA, as far as it was read: TGTGCCAGTAGTATATATTTCGATGAG.

Partial CDR3 DNA: TGTGCCACTCCGGGACACCAACCATCACCC. It codes for CATPGHQPSP. The entire CDR3 protein reads CATPGHQPSPLHF. V and J are TRBV16 and TRBJ1-6; TRBD1 is a possible D gene (6 bases). The CDR3 end falls 3 residues outside the read, so it is completed with the germline J gene. Trimming left V 10 bases short and J 10 bases short, with 17 bases between. This CDR3 comprises 13 residues. Germline CDR1 and CDR2: KGHSY and FQNENV.

Comments on this clone: The read halts 3 residues ahead of the CDR3 end, with the missing end drawn from the germline J gene. J is TRBJ2-7 and V is TRBV7-7, with TRBD1 as a possible D gene (5 bases). The CDR3 consists of 13 residues. Germline CDR1 SSHAT, CDR2 FNYEAQ (reference sequence). V lost 3 bases and J lost 4, with 10 bases in between. CDR3 in amino acids: CASSFGRVYEQYF. Incomplete CDR3 DNA: TGTGCCAGCAGCTTTGGCAGGGTGTACGAG. The full variable domain, its missing parts supplied by reference TRBV7-7 and TRBJ2-7, is GAGVSQSPRYKVTKRGQDVTLRCDPISSHATLYWYQQALGQGPEFLTYFNYEAQPDKSGLPSDRFSAERPEGSISTLTIQRTEQRDSAMYRCASSFGRVYEQYFGPGTRLTVT.

About this clone itself: The read halts 3 residues ahead of the CDR3 end, with the missing end drawn from the germline J gene. This chain uses TRBV18 with TRBJ1-1, with D possibly being TRBD1 (5 bases). The V and J ends lost 6 bases and 1 base respectively, with 9 bases between them. CDR1 and CDR2 from the germline V gene are KGHSH and LQKENI. This CDR3 is built from 13 residues. Incomplete CDR3 DNA: TGTGCCAGCTCCCAAGGACAGAACACTGAA. Its protein product is CASSQGQNTE. The whole CDR3 region reads CASSQGQNTEAFF.

As regards this clone: The read ends 3 residues before the CDR3 terminus; that terminus is restored from the germline J gene. The V and J genes are TRBV10-3 and TRBJ2-2, with TRBD2 matching over 7 bases. Germline values: CDR1 ENHRY, CDR2 SYGVKD. The CDR3 sequence is 14 residues long. V shed 10 bases, J shed 7 bases, and the junction held 12 bases outside the gene matches. This CDR3 is CATNRLAEGGELFF. CDR3 DNA (partial): TGTGCCACCAATCGACTAGCAGAAGGCGGGGAG.

The CDR3 protein is CASSFGQGSLEQYF. CDR3 DNA (partial): TGTGCCAGCAGCTTCGGTCAGGGGAGCCTCGAG. The rearrangement uses TRBV11-1 and TRBJ2-7; D perhaps matches TRBD1 (6 bases). The CDR3 end falls 3 residues outside the read, so it is completed with the germline J gene. The germline CDR1 and CDR2 sequences are SGHAT and FQDESV (reference sequence). V dropped 3 bases and J dropped 6 bases, with 15 bases sitting between them. The CDR3 has 14 residues.

The sequenced CDR3 bases are TGCAGTGCTAGAGAACCCAGCGGCCAAGAGACC. It translates to CSAREPSGQET. The complete CDR3 reads CSAREPSGQETQYF. The chain has TRBV20-1 and TRBJ2-5; weak D call: TRBD2 (5 bases). The read terminates 3 residues ahead of where the CDR3 ends, so the germline J gene completes it. Germline CDR1 DFQATT, CDR2 SNEGSKA (reference sequence). V lost 0 bases and J lost 1, with 9 bases in between. This CDR3 is 14 amino acids long.

With regard to this clone: The sequenced fragment ends 3 residues before the CDR3 boundary, so the rest is inferred from the germline J gene. The chain carries TRBV4-1 and TRBJ1-5; no definite D call. The CDR3 is 15 amino acids. The germline V gene has CDR1 MGHRA and CDR2 YSYEKL. The V gene lost 2 bases and the J gene lost 3 bases, with 11 bases spanning the gap. The sequenced CDR3 bases are TGCGCCAGCAGCCAATCCTCACAGAACAATCAGCCC. Translating it yields CASSQSSQNNQP. The whole CDR3 protein is CASSQSSQNNQPQHF.

Concerning this clone: The CDR3 extends 3 residues past the end of the read, so its final part is completed from the germline J gene. V gene TRBV7-2 combines with J gene TRBJ1-6, with TRBD1 identical over 7 bases. Germline V gives CDR1 SGHTA, CDR2 FQGNSA. The J segment lost 9 bases and the V segment lost 5 bases, leaving 10 bases of the junction unmatched. The CDR3 loop spans 15 amino acids. CDR3: CASSPEGAGGSPLHF. Incomplete CDR3 DNA: TGTGCCAGCAGCCCGGAGGGGGCGGGGGGTTCACCC.

With respect to this clone: Sequencing ends 3 residues short of the CDR3 end; the germline J gene provides the rest. The genes are TRBV20-1 and TRBJ1-1; the D gene is possibly TRBD1 (5 bases). The length of the CDR3 is 13 residues. Germline V gene sequence: CDR1 DFQATT, CDR2 SNEGSKA (reference sequence). Trimming took off 3 bases at V and 5 bases at J, with 13 bases between the two ends. CDR3 in amino acids: CSASIQGGTEAFF. The part of the CDR3 DNA that was read is TGCAGTGCTAGTATCCAGGGAGGGACTGAA.